This TCR beta chain originates from a study of CD8 T cells in Susac syndrome. RNA amounts of roughly 0.5 to 1 ug underwent reverse transcription with random hexamers. Coverage of TCR beta CDR3 amplification by immunoSEQ multiplex PCR extended to 54 Vbeta and 13 Jbeta. TCRdb itself ran the immunoSEQ multiplex PCR reads through MiXCR, one entry per CDR3 protein. The sample contains approximately 190,000 distinct CDR3 sequences, 90% to 95% of which appear only once. Peripheral blood CD8+ and CD4+ T cells were profiled by TCR beta sequencing. The specimen was CD4+ T cells from PBMCs. This receptor was obtained from a human donor in good health.

The CDR3 reads CASSVSAGTGELFF. DNA for the CDR3: TGTGCCAGCAGCGTATCCGCGGGCACCGGGGAGCTGTTTTTT. The chain links TRBV9 to TRBJ2-2; tentative D call: TRBD2 (5 bases). CDR1 is SGDLS, CDR2 YYNGEE, per germline. The CDR3 spans 14 residues. Trimming took 1 base from V and 4 from J, leaving 8 bases between them.